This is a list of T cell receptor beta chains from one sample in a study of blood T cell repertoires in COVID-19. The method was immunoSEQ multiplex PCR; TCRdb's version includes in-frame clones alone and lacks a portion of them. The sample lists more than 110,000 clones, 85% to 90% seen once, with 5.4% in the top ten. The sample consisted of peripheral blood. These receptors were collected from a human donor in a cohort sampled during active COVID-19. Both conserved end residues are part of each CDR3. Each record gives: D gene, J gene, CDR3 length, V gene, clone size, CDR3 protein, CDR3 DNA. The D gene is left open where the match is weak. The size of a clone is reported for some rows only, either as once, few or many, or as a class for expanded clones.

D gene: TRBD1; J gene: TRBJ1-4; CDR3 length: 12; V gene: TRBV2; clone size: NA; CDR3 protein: CASTGGYEKLFF; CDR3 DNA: TGTGCCAGCACAGGGGGCTACGAAAAACTGTTTTTT
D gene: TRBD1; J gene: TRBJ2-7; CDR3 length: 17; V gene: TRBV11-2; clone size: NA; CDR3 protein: CASSLGPRDRVPYEQYF; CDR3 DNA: TGTGCCAGCAGCTTAGGGCCGCGGGACAGGGTCCCCTACGAGCAGTACTTC
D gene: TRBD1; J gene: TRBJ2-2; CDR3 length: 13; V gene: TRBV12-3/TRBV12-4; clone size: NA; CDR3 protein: CASSLRGQEELFF; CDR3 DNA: TGTGCCAGCAGTCTCAGGGGGCAGGAGGAGCTGTTTTTT
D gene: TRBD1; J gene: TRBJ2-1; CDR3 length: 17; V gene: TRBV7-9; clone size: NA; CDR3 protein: CASIVGTGAFTYNEQFF; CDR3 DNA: TGTGCCAGCATTGTCGGGACAGGGGCTTTTACCTACAATGAGCAGTTCTTC
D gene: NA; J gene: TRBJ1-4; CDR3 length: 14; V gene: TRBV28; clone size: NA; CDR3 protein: CASHVGPPNEKLFF; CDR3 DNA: TGTGCCAGCCATGTGGGGCCCCCTAATGAAAAACTGTTTTTT
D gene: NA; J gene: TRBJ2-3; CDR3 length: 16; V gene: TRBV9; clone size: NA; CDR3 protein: CASSVTARVSTDTQYF; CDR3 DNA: TGTGCCAGCAGCGTAACCGCTCGGGTCAGCACAGATACGCAGTATTTT
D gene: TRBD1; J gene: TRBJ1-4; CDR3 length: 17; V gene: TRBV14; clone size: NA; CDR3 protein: CASRRPGQHHIWEKLFF; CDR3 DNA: TGTGCCAGCAGACGACCGGGACAGCATCACATTTGGGAAAAACTGTTTTTT
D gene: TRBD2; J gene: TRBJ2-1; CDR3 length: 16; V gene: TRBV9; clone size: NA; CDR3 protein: CASSVATTSGGNEQFF; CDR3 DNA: TGTGCCAGCAGCGTAGCTACGACTAGCGGGGGCAATGAGCAGTTCTTC
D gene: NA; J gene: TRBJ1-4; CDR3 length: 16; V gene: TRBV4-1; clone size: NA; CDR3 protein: CASSLSPTGINEKLFF; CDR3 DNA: TGCGCCAGCAGCCTATCCCCGACAGGAATTAATGAAAAACTGTTTTTT
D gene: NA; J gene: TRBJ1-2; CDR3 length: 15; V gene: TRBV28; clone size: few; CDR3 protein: CASSLWEGGQSGYTF; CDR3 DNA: TGTGCCAGCAGTTTATGGGAGGGGGGGCAGTCTGGCTACACCTTC
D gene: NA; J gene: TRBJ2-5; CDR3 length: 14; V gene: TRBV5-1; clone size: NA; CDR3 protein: CASSLKGVQETQYF; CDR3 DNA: TGCGCCAGCAGCTTGAAGGGGGTTCAAGAGACCCAGTACTTC
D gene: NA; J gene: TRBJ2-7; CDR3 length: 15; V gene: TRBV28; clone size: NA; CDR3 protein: CASSYGEVSSYEQYF; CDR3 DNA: TGTGCCAGCAGCTACGGGGAGGTAAGCTCCTACGAGCAGTACTTC
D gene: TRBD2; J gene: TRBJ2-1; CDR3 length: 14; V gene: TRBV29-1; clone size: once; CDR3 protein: CSVAGLAGNNEQFF; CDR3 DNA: TGCAGCGTTGCTGGACTAGCGGGGAACAATGAGCAGTTCTTC